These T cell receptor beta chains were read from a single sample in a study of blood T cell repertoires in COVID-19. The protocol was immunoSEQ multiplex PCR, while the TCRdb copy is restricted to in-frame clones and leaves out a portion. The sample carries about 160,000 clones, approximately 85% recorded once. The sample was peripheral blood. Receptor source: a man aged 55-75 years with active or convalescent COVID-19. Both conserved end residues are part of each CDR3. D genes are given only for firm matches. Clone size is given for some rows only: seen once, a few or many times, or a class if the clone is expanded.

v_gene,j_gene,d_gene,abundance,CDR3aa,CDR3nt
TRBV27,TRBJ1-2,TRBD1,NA,CASSLVSQGAGGYTF,TGTGCCAGCAGCTTAGTGTCCCAGGGGGCGGGTGGCTACACCTTC
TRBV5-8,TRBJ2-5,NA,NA,CASRRDTQETQYF,TGTGCCAGCAGAAGGGACACTCAAGAGACCCAGTACTTC
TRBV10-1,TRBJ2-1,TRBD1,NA,CASSERSQGADEQFF,TGCGCCAGCAGTGAGAGGTCACAGGGGGCTGATGAGCAGTTCTTC
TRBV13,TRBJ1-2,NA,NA,CASSLLQERIHGYTF,TGTGCCAGCAGCTTGTTGCAGGAACGCATCCATGGCTACACCTTC
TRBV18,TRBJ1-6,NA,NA,CASSPTGGSPLHF,TGTGCCAGCTCACCCACCGGGGGTTCACCCCTCCACTTT
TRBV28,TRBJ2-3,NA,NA,CASSPPHGTDTQYF,TGTGCCAGCAGCCCACCCCACGGTACAGATACGCAGTATTTT
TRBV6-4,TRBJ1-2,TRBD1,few,CASSDSETGIGYTF,TGTGCCAGCAGTGACTCCGAGACAGGGATCGGCTACACCTTC
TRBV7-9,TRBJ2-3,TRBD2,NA,CASSLGLAPDTQYF,TGTGCCAGCAGCTTAGGACTAGCTCCAGATACGCAGTATTTT
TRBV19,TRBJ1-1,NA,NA,CASSSSQGGNTEAFF,TGTGCCAGTAGTTCCTCTCAGGGAGGGAACACTGAAGCTTTCTTT
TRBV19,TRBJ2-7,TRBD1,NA,CASSIEPGQGSYEQYF,TGTGCCAGTAGTATAGAACCGGGACAGGGCTCCTACGAGCAGTACTTC
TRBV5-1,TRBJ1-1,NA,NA,CASSLVFASGTEAFF,TGCGCCAGCAGCTTGGTTTTCGCCTCGGGGACTGAAGCTTTCTTT
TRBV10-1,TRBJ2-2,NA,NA,CASRLQLNTGELFF,TGCGCCAGCAGGTTACAGCTGAACACCGGGGAGCTGTTTTTT
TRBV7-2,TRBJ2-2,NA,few,CASSLGLSYTGELFF,TGTGCCAGCAGCTTGGGCCTTTCCTACACCGGGGAGCTGTTTTTT
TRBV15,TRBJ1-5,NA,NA,CATSPEGRGHDQPQHF,TGTGCCACCAGCCCCGAAGGCCGGGGACACGATCAGCCCCAGCATTTT
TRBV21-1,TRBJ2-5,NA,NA,CASSKEGGLAGCRETQYF,TGTGCCAGCAGCAAAGAGGGGGGACTAGCGGGATGTCGGGAGACCCAGTACTTC
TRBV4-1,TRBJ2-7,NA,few,CASSQGPYEQYF,TGCGCCAGCAGCCAGGGGCCGTACGAGCAGTACTTC
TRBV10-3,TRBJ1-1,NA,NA,CAISESHGQANTEAFF,TGTGCCATCAGTGAGTCCCACGGACAAGCGAACACTGAAGCTTTCTTT
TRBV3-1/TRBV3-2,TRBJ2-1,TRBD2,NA,CASSQLAGGINNEQFF,TGTGCCAGCAGCCAATTAGCGGGAGGTATCAACAATGAGCAGTTCTTC
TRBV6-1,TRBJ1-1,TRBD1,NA,CASSEGGTGNTEAFF,TGTGCCAGCAGTGAAGGTGGGACAGGGAACACTGAAGCTTTCTTT
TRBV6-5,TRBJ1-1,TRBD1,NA,CASRYTGGVTEAFF,TGTGCCAGCAGATACACAGGGGGGGTCACTGAAGCTTTCTTT
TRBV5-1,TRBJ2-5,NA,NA,CASSLGGEETQYF,TGCGCCAGCAGCTTGGGGGGAGAAGAGACCCAGTACTTC
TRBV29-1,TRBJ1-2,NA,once,CSVEVGGISYGYTF,TGCAGCGTTGAAGTGGGGGGGATCTCCTATGGCTACACCTTC
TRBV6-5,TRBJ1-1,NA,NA,CASSYSRGWGTEAFF,TGTGCCAGCAGTTACTCCAGGGGCTGGGGCACTGAAGCTTTCTTT
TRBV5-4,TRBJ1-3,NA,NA,CASSLAGTGNTIYF,TGTGCCAGCAGCTTGGCGGGGACTGGAAACACCATATATTTT
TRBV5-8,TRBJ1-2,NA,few,CASRRYGGYGYTF,TGTGCCAGCCGCCGGTACGGCGGCTATGGCTACACCTTC
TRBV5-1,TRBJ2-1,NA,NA,CASQKGEGGNEQFF,TGCGCCAGTCAAAAGGGGGAAGGAGGCAATGAGCAGTTCTTC
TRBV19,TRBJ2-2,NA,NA,CASSMSRLTGELFF,TGTGCCAGTAGTATGAGCAGACTCACCGGGGAGCTGTTTTTT
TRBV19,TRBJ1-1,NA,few,CASSMGPKSEAFF,TGTGCCAGTAGTATGGGCCCCAAGTCGGAAGCTTTCTTT
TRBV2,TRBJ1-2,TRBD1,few,CASRTGQGLGYTF,TGTGCCAGCAGGACCGGACAGGGATTGGGCTACACCTTC
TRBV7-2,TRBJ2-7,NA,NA,CASSIKWEPSSYEQYF,TGTGCCAGCAGCATAAAATGGGAGCCTTCCTCCTACGAGCAGTACTTC
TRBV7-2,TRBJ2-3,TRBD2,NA,CASSLAGTSGVFTDTQYF,TGTGCCAGCAGCTTGGCCGGGACTAGCGGGGTTTTCACAGATACGCAGTATTTT
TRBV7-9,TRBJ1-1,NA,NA,CASSREGDGAFF,TGTGCCAGCAGCCGGGAGGGGGACGGAGCTTTCTTT
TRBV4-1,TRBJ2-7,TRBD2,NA,CASSQDPGGGGVYEQYF,TGCGCCAGCAGCCAGGACCCAGGTGGGGGGGGAGTCTACGAGCAGTACTTC
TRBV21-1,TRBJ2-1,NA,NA,CASSKAAEDEQFF,TGTGCCAGCAGCAAAGCTGCTGAGGATGAGCAGTTCTTC
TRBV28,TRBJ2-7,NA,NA,CASSLLSSLYSPYEQYF,TGTGCCAGCAGTTTACTGTCTTCCCTCTACTCCCCCTACGAGCAGTACTTC